This T cell receptor beta chain was sequenced during a study of T cell clones after liver transplantation. This clone appeared a few times. The protocol was immunoSEQ multiplex PCR, while the TCRdb copy is restricted to in-frame clones and leaves out a portion. The data show some 20,000 clones, 80% seen once. V was clipped by 4 bases and J by 6 bases; unmatched bases: 2. Germline V CDR1 and CDR2: SGHNT, YYREEE (reference sequence). The CDR3 sequence is 13 residues long. The sequences come from CD8+ T cells from blood, collected 48 months after liver transplant. The chain is built from TRBV5-4 and TRBJ2-2, with TRBD2 matching 8 bases. This TCR derives from a human patient who received a liver transplant. Some T cells may have originated in the graft donor. The CDR3 region has the DNA TGTGCCAGCAGCGGGGGACTAGCCGGGGAGCTGTTTTTT. Encoded protein: CASSGGLAGELFF.